Listed below are T cell receptor beta chains from one sample, sequenced in a study of blood T cell repertoires in COVID-19. Profiled with immunoSEQ multiplex PCR; TCRdb holds only in-frame clones, not every one. This sample has some 70,000 clones; 80% to 85% occur once, and the top ten carry less than 2%. Sample: peripheral blood. The receptor source for this set is a woman in her sixties with acute or convalescent COVID-19. CDR3s leave out the opening cysteine and the closing phenylalanine or tryptophan.

j_call: TRBJ1-6; v_call: TRBV3-1/TRBV3-2; cdr3_aa: ASSLGQYNSPLH
j_call: TRBJ1-2; v_call: TRBV14; cdr3_aa: ASSRGGGTGRRGYT
j_call: TRBJ1-2; v_call: TRBV6-5; cdr3_aa: ASSYSHRDGYT
j_call: TRBJ1-5; v_call: TRBV7-2; cdr3_aa: ASSLVPRTGQPQH
j_call: TRBJ1-1; v_call: TRBV3-1/TRBV3-2; cdr3_aa: ASSRVFGEEDTEAF
j_call: TRBJ1-2; v_call: TRBV2; cdr3_aa: ASSPGQKYGYT
j_call: TRBJ1-5; v_call: TRBV5-1; cdr3_aa: ASSLGAGGDQPQH
j_call: TRBJ2-3; v_call: TRBV11-3; cdr3_aa: ASSVGLVSTDTQY
j_call: TRBJ1-2; v_call: TRBV4-2; cdr3_aa: ASSQDGAGAGGYT
j_call: TRBJ2-7; v_call: TRBV5-4; cdr3_aa: ASSIDRGTYEQY
j_call: TRBJ1-1; v_call: TRBV19; cdr3_aa: ASRIKRDRPNTEAF
j_call: TRBJ1-5; v_call: TRBV15; cdr3_aa: ATSRGGPGQPQH
j_call: TRBJ1-5; v_call: TRBV7-2; cdr3_aa: ASSFQGYQPQH
j_call: TRBJ2-1; v_call: TRBV4-2; cdr3_aa: ASSPKGTSGSRDEQF
j_call: TRBJ1-5; v_call: TRBV19; cdr3_aa: ASSIREAGPQH
j_call: TRBJ1-2; v_call: TRBV27; cdr3_aa: ASSGGQGSYGYT
j_call: TRBJ2-3; v_call: TRBV18; cdr3_aa: ASSLVSGTSGRFETDTQY
j_call: TRBJ1-4; v_call: TRBV12-3/TRBV12-4; cdr3_aa: ASSSGTAELF
j_call: TRBJ1-5; v_call: TRBV5-4; cdr3_aa: ASSKAGDSNQPQH
j_call: TRBJ1-2; v_call: TRBV28; cdr3_aa: ASSPSSYGYT
j_call: TRBJ2-3; v_call: TRBV5-1; cdr3_aa: ASSARTGRSTDTQY
j_call: TRBJ1-5; v_call: TRBV18; cdr3_aa: ASSPGAQGLSNQPQH
j_call: TRBJ2-5; v_call: TRBV10-3; cdr3_aa: AISEPGGQETQY
j_call: TRBJ2-3; v_call: TRBV4-1; cdr3_aa: ASSQEGGGRSTDTQY
j_call: TRBJ1-4; v_call: TRBV7-2; cdr3_aa: ASSRDRTHEKLF
j_call: TRBJ2-5; v_call: TRBV28; cdr3_aa: ASSLRELQETQY
j_call: TRBJ2-7; v_call: TRBV18; cdr3_aa: ASSLPDTFAEQY
j_call: TRBJ2-2; v_call: TRBV3-1/TRBV3-2; cdr3_aa: ASSQTSGGNTGELF
j_call: TRBJ2-1; v_call: TRBV29-1; cdr3_aa: SVEDPDRESYNEQF
j_call: TRBJ2-7; v_call: TRBV7-2; cdr3_aa: ASSLAGSGSSYEQY
j_call: TRBJ1-6; v_call: TRBV18; cdr3_aa: ASSPTGDPNSPLH
j_call: TRBJ2-3; v_call: TRBV6-1; cdr3_aa: ASSEAMTGGTDTQY
j_call: TRBJ1-4; v_call: TRBV2; cdr3_aa: ASSLLKAGPRQKLF
j_call: TRBJ1-5; v_call: TRBV4-2; cdr3_aa: ASSQILFNQPQH
j_call: TRBJ1-3; v_call: TRBV29-1; cdr3_aa: SVAVTSGNTIY
j_call: TRBJ2-7; v_call: TRBV7-8; cdr3_aa: ASSLLDTSGLGYEQY
j_call: TRBJ2-2; v_call: TRBV7-8; cdr3_aa: ASSFSDTGELF